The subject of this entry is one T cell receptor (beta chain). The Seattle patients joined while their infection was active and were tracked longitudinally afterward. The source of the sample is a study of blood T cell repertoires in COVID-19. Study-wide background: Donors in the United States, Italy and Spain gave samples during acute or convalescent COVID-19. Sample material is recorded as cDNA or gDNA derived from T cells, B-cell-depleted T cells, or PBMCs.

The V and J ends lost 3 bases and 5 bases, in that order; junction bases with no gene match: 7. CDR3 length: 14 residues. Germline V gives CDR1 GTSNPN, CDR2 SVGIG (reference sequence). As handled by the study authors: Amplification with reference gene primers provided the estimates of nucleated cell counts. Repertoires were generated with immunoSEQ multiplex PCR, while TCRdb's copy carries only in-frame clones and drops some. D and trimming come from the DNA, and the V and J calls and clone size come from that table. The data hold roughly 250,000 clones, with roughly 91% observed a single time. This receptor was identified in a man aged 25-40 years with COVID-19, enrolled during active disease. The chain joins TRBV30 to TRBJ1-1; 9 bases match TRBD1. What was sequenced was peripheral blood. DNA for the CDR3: TGTGCCTGGAGCCCCCGGGACAGGGTGACTGAAGCTTTCTTT. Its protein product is CAWSPRDRVTEAFF.